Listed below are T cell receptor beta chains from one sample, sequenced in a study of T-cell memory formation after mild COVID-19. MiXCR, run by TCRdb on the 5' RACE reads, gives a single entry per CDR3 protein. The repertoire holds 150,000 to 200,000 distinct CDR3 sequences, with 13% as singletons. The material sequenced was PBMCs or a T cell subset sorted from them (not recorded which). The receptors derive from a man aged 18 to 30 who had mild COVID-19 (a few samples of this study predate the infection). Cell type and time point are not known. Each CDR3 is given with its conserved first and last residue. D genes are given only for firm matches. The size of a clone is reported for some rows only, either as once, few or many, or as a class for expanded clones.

CASSWGTYRVPGNEQFF	TGCGCCAGCAGCTGGGGGACCTACAGGGTCCCCGGCAATGAGCAGTTCTTC	NA	TRBV5-1	TRBJ2-1	NA
CASSPLPGYTDTQYF	TGTGCCAGCTCACCCTTACCCGGGTACACAGATACGCAGTATTTT	NA	TRBV18	TRBJ2-3	NA
CAISEPRGTVTQETQYF	TGTGCCATCAGTGAGCCACGAGGGACTGTGACCCAAGAGACCCAGTACTTC	NA	TRBV10-3	TRBJ2-5	few
CASSLYLGEETQYF	TGCGCCAGCAGCTTGTACCTAGGGGAAGAGACCCAGTACTTC	NA	TRBV5-1	TRBJ2-5	NA
CASSETETNQPQHF	TGTGCCAGCAGTGAAACCGAGACCAATCAGCCCCAGCATTTT	NA	TRBV2	TRBJ1-5	NA
CASSMLTGGYIPLYNEQFF	TGCGCCAGCAGCATGCTAACAGGGGGCTATATTCCCCTTTACAATGAGCAGTTCTTC	TRBD1	TRBV5-1	TRBJ2-1	few
CASSRDVETQYF	TGTGCCAGCAGCCGGGACGTGGAGACCCAGTACTTC	NA	TRBV7-2	TRBJ2-5	many
CASSFQGGGETQYF	TGTGCCAGCAGCTTCCAGGGGGGGGGCGAGACCCAGTACTTC	NA	TRBV7-3	TRBJ2-5	NA
CASSLRGGKDTQYF	TGTGCCAGCAGCTTGAGGGGAGGCAAGGATACGCAGTATTTT	NA	TRBV5-4	TRBJ2-3	few
CASTLAGVTDTQYF	TGTGCCAGCACTCTAGCGGGGGTCACAGATACGCAGTATTTT	TRBD2	TRBV14	TRBJ2-3	NA
CASSFTAGTASNEQFF	TGTGCCAGCAGCTTCACAGCCGGGACTGCCTCTAATGAGCAGTTCTTC	NA	TRBV7-3	TRBJ2-1	NA
CASSLNGAGLTDTQYF	TGTGCCAGCAGCTTGAATGGGGCAGGGTTGACAGATACGCAGTATTTT	NA	TRBV5-8	TRBJ2-3	NA
CASSWNRQGGTEAFF	TGCGCCAGCAGCTGGAATAGACAGGGGGGCACTGAAGCTTTCTTT	TRBD1	TRBV5-1	TRBJ1-1	few
CASSESGLPPPNGYTF	TGTGCCAGCAGTGAATCCGGTCTGCCCCCACCAAATGGCTACACCTTC	NA	TRBV25-1	TRBJ1-2	NA
CASSLFSGRNQPQHF	TGCGCCAGCAGCTTGTTCTCCGGTCGCAATCAGCCCCAGCATTTT	NA	TRBV5-1	TRBJ1-5	few